These 11 T cell receptor beta chains originate from one sample sequenced in a study of T-cell memory formation after mild COVID-19. One entry per CDR3 protein results from TCRdb running MiXCR on the 5' RACE reads. This table has 400,000 to 500,000 distinct CDR3 sequences, roughly 18% appearing once. Sequenced input: PBMCs or a T cell subset sorted from them (not recorded which). The source is a man younger than 35 who had mild COVID-19 (a few samples of this study predate the infection). Cell type and time point are not known.

The rearrangement uses TRBV20-1 and TRBJ1-3, with D possibly matching TRBD1 (5 bases). Germline V gene lookup returns CDR1 DFQATT and CDR2 SNEGSKA (reference sequence). The V and J ends lost 5 bases and 1 base respectively, with 24 bases between them. The CDR3 is 18 residues long. CDR3 bases: TGCAGTGCTGATAACGGGACGGAGATGTACTATTCTGGAAACACCATATATTTT. Residues: CSADNGTEMYYSGNTIYF.

V gene TRBV20-1 combines with J gene TRBJ2-3; 11 bases align to TRBD2. Germline-derived CDR1 and CDR2 are DFQATT and SNEGSKA (reference sequence). V lost 6 bases to trimming and J lost 2 bases; unmatched junction nucleotides: 7. The CDR3 loop spans 15 amino acids. The CDR3 DNA sequence: TGCAGTGCCCCACTTAGCGGGGGGGCCACAGATACGCAGTATTTT. It specifies CSAPLSGGATDTQYF.

This chain links TRBV20-1 with TRBJ1-4; D is undetermined. V lost 3 bases to trimming and J lost 5 bases, with 16 bases between them. This CDR3 is built from 15 residues. The germline V gene has CDR1 DFQATT and CDR2 SNEGSKA (reference sequence). The CDR3: CSASNPAALNEKLFF. Written as DNA, the CDR3 is TGCAGTGCTAGTAACCCGGCAGCTCTAAATGAAAAACTGTTTTTT.

CDR3 DNA sequence: TGTGCCAGCAGTGGGACCGCGGGGTCCTACAATGAGCAGTTCTTC. As protein: CASSGTAGSYNEQFF. The chain recombines TRBV11-2 with TRBJ2-1; perhaps TRBD2 as D (6 bases). The ends were cut back, 6 bases at V and 1 base at J, with 13 bases in the middle. CDR3 size: 15 residues. Germline V gene sequence: CDR1 SGHAT, CDR2 FQNNGV. Full variable domain (missing parts from reference TRBV11-2 and TRBJ2-1): EAGVAQSPRYKIIEKRQSVAFWCNPISGHATLYWYQQILGQGPKLLIQFQNNGVVDDSQLPKDRFSAERLKGVDSTLKIQPAKLEDSAVYLCASSGTAGSYNEQFFGPGTRLTVL.

With regard to this clonotype: This may be a read error, as it is one base from a much larger clone. The chain carries TRBV5-1 and TRBJ2-5; 11 nucleotides line up with TRBD2. Germline lookup yields CDR1 SGHRS and CDR2 YFSETQ. The CDR3 is 18 amino acids. The CDR3 is CASILLGTSGGHQETQYF. The CDR3 DNA is TGCGCCAGCATCTTGCTCGGTACTAGCGGGGGTCACCAAGAGACCCAGTACTTC.

This clonotype showed up many times. This chain connects TRBV15 to TRBJ2-7; no definite D call. The CDR3 contains 12 residues. Germline V gene lookup returns CDR1 LNHNV and CDR2 YYDKDF (reference sequence). V shed 2 bases and J shed 8 bases, with 10 bases lying between them. The CDR3 DNA sequence: TGTGCCACCAGCAGAAACCCCAGCCAGCAGTACTTC. Translating it yields CATSRNPSQQYF.

The chain links TRBV4-3 to TRBJ2-1; D might be TRBD2 (7 bases). The CDR3 has 13 residues. The V end was cut by 4 bases, the J end by 12 bases, with 16 bases between. Germline assignment: CDR1 LGHNA and CDR2 YSLEER. This chain's CDR3 is CASSPSRGRGQFF. Here the CDR3 DNA reads TGCGCCAGCAGCCCTAGTAGGGGGAGGGGGCAGTTCTTC.

The V gene is TRBV6-2 or TRBV6-3, the J gene TRBJ2-7; TRBD1 is a possible D gene (6 bases). Trimming left V 2 bases short and J 0 bases short, with 17 bases between. Germline CDR1 and CDR2: MNHEY and SVGEGT. The CDR3 is 17 residues long. DNA for the CDR3: TGTGCCAGCAGTTACCCCCTCCTGGACAGTAACTCCTACGAGCAGTACTTC. Its protein product is CASSYPLLDSNSYEQYF.

J is TRBJ2-5 and V is TRBV5-6; 7 bases are shared with TRBD2. Germline V gives CDR1 SGHDT, CDR2 YYEEEE. The CDR3 runs 17 residues. V shed 1 base, J shed 1 base, and the junction held 10 bases outside the gene matches. The DNA of the CDR3 is TGTGCCAGCAGCTTGAAAAGAACTAGCGTATTCCAAGAGACCCAGTACTTC. The encoded protein is CASSLKRTSVFQETQYF.

The J gene is TRBJ2-4, the V gene TRBV6-5; maybe TRBD2 (6 bases). The germline gives CDR1 MNHEY, CDR2 SVGAGI. This CDR3 region has 12 residues. Trimming took 7 bases from V and 13 from J, leaving 17 bases between them. In DNA form, the CDR3 reads TGTGCCAGCAACCTGGTCGGCGGGGAACAGTACTTC. Protein product: CASNLVGGEQYF.

This sequence joins TRBV27 and TRBJ2-3; 8 bases are shared with TRBD1. V lost 4 bases, J lost 7 bases, and 7 bases stayed unmatched. The CDR3 contains 14 residues. CDR1 is MNHEY and CDR2 is SMNVEV in the germline V gene (reference sequence). Here the CDR3 reads CASSSQGAVNTQYF. As DNA, the CDR3 is TGTGCCAGCAGTTCTCAGGGGGCGGTAAATACGCAGTATTTT.